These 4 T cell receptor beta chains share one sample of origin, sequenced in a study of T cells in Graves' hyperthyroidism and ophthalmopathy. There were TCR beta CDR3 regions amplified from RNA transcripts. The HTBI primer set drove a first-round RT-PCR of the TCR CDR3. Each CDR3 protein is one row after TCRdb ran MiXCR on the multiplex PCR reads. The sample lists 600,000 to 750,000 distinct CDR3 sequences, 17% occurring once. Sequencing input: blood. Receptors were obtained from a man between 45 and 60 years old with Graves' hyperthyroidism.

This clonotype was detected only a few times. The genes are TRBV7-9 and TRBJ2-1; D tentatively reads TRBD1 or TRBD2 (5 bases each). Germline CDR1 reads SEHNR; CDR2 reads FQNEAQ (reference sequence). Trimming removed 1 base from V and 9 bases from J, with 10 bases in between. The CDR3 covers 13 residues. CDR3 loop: CASSLGWGSEQFF. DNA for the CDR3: TGTGCCAGCAGCTTAGGCTGGGGGAGTGAGCAGTTCTTC.

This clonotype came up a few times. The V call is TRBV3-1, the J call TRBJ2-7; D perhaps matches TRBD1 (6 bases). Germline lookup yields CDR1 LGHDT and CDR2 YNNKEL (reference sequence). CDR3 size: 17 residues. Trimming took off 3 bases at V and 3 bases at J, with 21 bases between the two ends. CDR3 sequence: CASSHRGGIAGFYEQYF. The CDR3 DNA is TGTGCCAGCAGCCATCGAGGGGGTATAGCAGGTTTCTACGAGCAGTACTTC.

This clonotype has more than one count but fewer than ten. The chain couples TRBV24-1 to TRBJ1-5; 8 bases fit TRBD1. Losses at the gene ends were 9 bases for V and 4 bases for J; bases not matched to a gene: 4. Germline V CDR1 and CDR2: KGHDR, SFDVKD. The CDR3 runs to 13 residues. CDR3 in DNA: TGTGCCACCTCGACAGGGGATAATCAGCCCCAGCATTTT. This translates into CATSTGDNQPQHF.

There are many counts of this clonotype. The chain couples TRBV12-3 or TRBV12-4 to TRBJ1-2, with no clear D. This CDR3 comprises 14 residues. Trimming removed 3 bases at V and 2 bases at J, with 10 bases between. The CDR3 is CASSFSHGNYGYTF. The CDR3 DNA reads TGTGCCAGCAGTTTCTCCCACGGAAACTATGGCTACACCTTC.